This TCR beta chain was found in a study of beta chain features in type 1 diabetes. Study outcomes and limitations: Type 1 diabetes patients showed a moderate but significant shortening of TCRB CDR3s in all four CD4+ subsets. Unsettled here was the matter of whether HLA type influences TCRB rearrangement.

Expressed TCRB transcripts were sequenced because the isolated RNA had all been reverse transcribed beforehand. The data were produced by immunoSEQ multiplex PCR, yet TCRdb's version contains in-frame clones alone and is incomplete. The sample has 250,000 to 350,000 clones; roughly 9.6% are singletons. There are 15 residues in the CDR3. The germline V gene encodes CDR1 SGDLS and CDR2 YYNGEE. V was trimmed by 0 bases and J by 6 bases, leaving 12 bases between them. This clone came up a few times. The antigen is not known. The receptor was derived from a woman aged 25 to 39 in good health. The sequencing sample was made of naive CD4+ T cells from blood. V is TRBV9 and J is TRBJ2-2; maybe TRBD1 (5 bases). The CDR3 bases are TGTGCCAGCAGCGTAGCTCCAGGGCCCCCCGGGGAGCTGTTTTTT. Its protein is CASSVAPGPPGELFF.